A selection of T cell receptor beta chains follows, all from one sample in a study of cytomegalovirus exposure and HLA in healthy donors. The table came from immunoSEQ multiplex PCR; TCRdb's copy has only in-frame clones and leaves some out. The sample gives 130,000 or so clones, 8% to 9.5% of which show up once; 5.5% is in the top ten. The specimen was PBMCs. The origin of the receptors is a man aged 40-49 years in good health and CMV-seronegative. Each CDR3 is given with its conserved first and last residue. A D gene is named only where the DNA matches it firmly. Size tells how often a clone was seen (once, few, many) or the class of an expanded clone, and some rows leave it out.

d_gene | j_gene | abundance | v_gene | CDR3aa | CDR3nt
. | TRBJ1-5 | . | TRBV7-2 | CASSHQRGSNQPQHF | TGTGCCAGCAGCCACCAGCGAGGAAGCAATCAGCCCCAGCATTTT
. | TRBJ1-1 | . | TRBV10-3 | CAIRRVGANTEAFF | TGTGCCATCAGGCGGGTGGGGGCAAACACTGAAGCTTTCTTT
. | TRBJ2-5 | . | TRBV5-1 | CASSLAREAQEAQYF | TGCGCCAGCAGCTTGGCTAGGGAGGCTCAAGAGGCCCAGTACTTC
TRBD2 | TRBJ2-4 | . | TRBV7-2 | CASSSPGGVKNIQYF | TGTGCCAGCAGCTCCCCGGGGGGGGTCAAAAACATTCAGTACTTC
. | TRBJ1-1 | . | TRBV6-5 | CASSYSSVLGGTEAFF | TGTGCCAGCAGTTACTCGTCAGTCCTGGGGGGGACTGAAGCTTTCTTT
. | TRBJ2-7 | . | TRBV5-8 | CASSSTSEQYF | TGTGCCAGCAGCAGCACTAGCGAGCAGTACTTC
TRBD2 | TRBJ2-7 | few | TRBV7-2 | CASSPEGWRGGEYEQYF | TGTGCCAGCAGCCCCGAGGGGTGGCGGGGGGGCGAGTACGAGCAGTACTTC
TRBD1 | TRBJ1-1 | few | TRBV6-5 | CASRWTGLNTEAFF | TGTGCCAGCAGGTGGACAGGGTTGAACACTGAAGCTTTCTTT
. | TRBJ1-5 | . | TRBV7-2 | CASSRGGSDQPQHF | TGTGCCAGCAGCCGAGGCGGGTCCGATCAGCCCCAGCATTTT
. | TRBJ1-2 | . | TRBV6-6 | CASMGPDYGYTF | TGTGCCAGCATGGGCCCAGACTATGGCTACACCTTC
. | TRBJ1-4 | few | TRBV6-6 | CASKTQGIREKLFF | TGTGCCAGCAAAACACAGGGCATTCGTGAAAAACTGTTTTTT
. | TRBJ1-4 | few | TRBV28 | CASSSPGRNEKLFF | TGTGCCAGCAGCTCTCCCGGCAGGAATGAAAAACTGTTTTTT
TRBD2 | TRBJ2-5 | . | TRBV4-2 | CASSQGRQTSGETQYF | TGTGCCAGCAGCCAAGGTCGGCAGACTAGCGGGGAGACCCAGTACTTC
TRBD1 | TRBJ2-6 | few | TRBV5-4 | CASSPPGQAGANVLTF | TGTGCCAGCAGCCCCCCTGGACAGGCCGGGGCCAACGTCCTGACTTTC
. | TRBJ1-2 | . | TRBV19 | CASSWRTLYGYTF | TGTGCCAGTAGTTGGCGGACACTTTATGGCTACACCTTC